Listed here are 10 T cell receptor beta chains from one sample, sequenced in a study of shared clonotypes between healthy human individuals. Data came from immunoSEQ multiplex PCR; TCRdb stores just in-frame clones and leaves some out. The table shows 400,000 to 600,000 clones, with roughly 95% occurring only once. The sample comprised naive CD4+ T cells sorted from blood. Subset here: CD45RA+ positively selected. These receptors came from a woman in her 30s in good health.

The V and J genes are TRBV18 and TRBJ1-2, with D maybe TRBD1 (6 bases). Per germline, CDR1 KGHSH and CDR2 LQKENI. V lost 3 bases, J lost 4 bases, and 12 bases lay in between. CDR3 length: 14 amino acids. CDR3 sequence reads: CASSPEDRPYGYTF. For the CDR3, the DNA is TGTGCCAGCTCACCGGAGGACAGACCCTATGGCTACACCTTC.

This chain connects TRBV7-9 to TRBJ2-7; 7 bases map to TRBD2. This CDR3 has 13 amino acids. Per the germline V gene, CDR1 is SEHNR and CDR2 is FQNEAQ (reference sequence). The trim removed 2 bases at V and 4 bases at J, leaving 2 bases unmatched. CDR3 nucleotide sequence: TGTGCCAGCAGCTTATTGCGGGAGTACGAGCAGTACTTC. Its translation is CASSLLREYEQYF.

This chain joins TRBV18 and TRBJ1-5; D call uncertain. The CDR3 has 13 residues. Per the germline V gene, CDR1 is KGHSH and CDR2 is LQKENI. Trimming removed 2 bases at V and 6 bases at J, with 8 bases between. The CDR3 here is CASSPSESQPQHF. In DNA form, the CDR3 reads TGTGCCAGCTCACCATCGGAGTCTCAGCCCCAGCATTTT.

This clone occurred once. This sample includes further DNA sequences coding for the same CDR3. This chain uses TRBV18 with TRBJ2-1, with TRBD2 as a possible D gene (6 bases). Germline lookup yields CDR1 KGHSH and CDR2 LQKENI. Trimming took off 0 bases at V and 2 bases at J, with 8 bases between the two ends. The CDR3 sequence is 15 residues long. CDR3 coding DNA: TGTGCCAGCTCACCACCGGGGGGAACCTACAATGAGCAGTTCTTC. Translating gives CASSPPGGTYNEQFF.

This chain uses TRBV28 with TRBJ1-3; D gene uncertain. The CDR3 spans 15 residues. Germline-derived CDR1 and CDR2 are MDHEN and SYDVKM. Trimming stripped 3 bases from V and 0 bases from J, with 9 bases between. CDR3 amino acids: CASSFAGYSGNTIYF. The CDR3, as DNA: TGTGCCAGCAGTTTTGCGGGATACTCTGGAAACACCATATATTTT.

The rearrangement uses TRBV11-1 and TRBJ2-2, with TRBD2 identical over 9 bases. Germline lookup yields CDR1 SGHAT and CDR2 FQDESV (reference sequence). The CDR3 runs to 18 residues. Losses at the gene ends were 4 bases for V and 4 bases for J; bases not matched to a gene: 13. In DNA form, the CDR3 reads TGTGCCAGCAGCTCAACACATGAGACTAGCGGCTTCACCGGGGAGCTGTTTTTT. This gives the protein CASSSTHETSGFTGELFF.

The chain has TRBV29-1 and TRBJ1-5; D remains unclear. Germline-derived CDR1 and CDR2 are SQVTM and ANQGSEA. The CDR3 length is 14 residues. V lost 4 bases to trimming and J lost 0 bases, with 10 bases between them. The CDR3 is CSVGSGYSNQPQHF. CDR3 coding DNA: TGCAGCGTTGGAAGTGGTTATAGCAATCAGCCCCAGCATTTT.

The chain links TRBV4-2 to TRBJ2-3; 11 bases align to TRBD2. The germline V gene encodes CDR1 LGHNA and CDR2 YNFKEQ. The junction had 13 bases not matched to a gene; V was cut back by 3 bases and J by 2 bases. This CDR3 has 19 residues. The CDR3 sequence: CASSQHKQTSGAITDTQYF. The DNA of the CDR3 is TGTGCCAGCAGCCAGCACAAGCAGACTAGCGGGGCGATCACAGATACGCAGTATTTT.

The chain has TRBV7-8 and TRBJ2-3, with TRBD2 matching over 7 bases. Germline V lookup: CDR1 SGHVS, CDR2 FQNEAQ. The CDR3 sequence is 15 residues long. Losses at the gene ends were 4 bases for V and 6 bases for J; bases not matched to a gene: 10. The CDR3 sequence is CASSWGGSGPDTQYF. CDR3 DNA sequence: TGTGCCAGCAGCTGGGGAGGGTCGGGCCCGGATACGCAGTATTTT.

V usage is TRBV9 and J usage is TRBJ2-1; 11 bases are a match to TRBD2. V gave up 6 bases and J gave up 1 base; unmatched junction bases: 3. The germline gives CDR1 SGDLS, CDR2 YYNGEE. The CDR3 sequence is 15 residues long. The CDR3 DNA reads as TGTGCCAGCACCCCTAGCGGGAGGTCCTACAATGAGCAGTTCTTC. Translation: CASTPSGRSYNEQFF.